This T cell receptor beta chain appears in the sequencing data of a study of cytomegalovirus exposure and HLA in healthy donors. Data came from immunoSEQ multiplex PCR; TCRdb stores just in-frame clones and leaves some out. The sample lists roughly 150,000 clones; about 89% were seen once. CDR1 and CDR2 (germline): SQVTM, ANQGSEA. Trimming left V 3 bases short and J 6 bases short, with 17 bases between. This CDR3 has 14 residues. The chain links TRBV29-1 to TRBJ1-1; possible D gene TRBD1, 6 bases. The sequenced sample consisted of PBMCs. The receptor's source is a man younger than 30 in good health and CMV-seronegative. The CDR3 DNA reads as TGCAGCGTTGATCAGGGGCGCACCACGGCTGAAGCTTTCTTT. Residues: CSVDQGRTTAEAFF.